The present entry profiles one TCR beta chain with its context. The data are from a study of T-cell reconstitution after alpha-beta-depleted transplantation in children. Unique molecular identifiers were incorporated during preparation of the TCRbeta library. TCRdb reprocessed the PCR reads via MiXCR and lists one record per CDR3 protein. The top ten hold roughly 4% of the sample, which has about 600,000 distinct CDR3 sequences, about 10% seen once. Germline trimming cut 4 bases from V and 10 bases from J; bases unmatched to any gene: 5. CDR3 size: 13 residues. Germline V gene data show CDR1 as MNHEY and CDR2 as SMNVEV (reference sequence).

This rearrangement joins TRBV27 to TRBJ1-5; 9 bases match TRBD1. Sequences were derived from PBMCs from the stem cell graft donor, sampled from the stem cell graft. This sequence was found in a human donor who donated a stem cell graft to a child with acute myeloid leukemia. CDR3 protein: CASSWDRANPQHF. DNA of the CDR3: TGTGCCAGCAGTTGGGACAGGGCCAACCCCCAGCATTTT.